This TCR beta chain is drawn from a study of technical replicates of blood from a handful of donors. Here immunoSEQ multiplex PCR was the method, and the copy in TCRdb shows in-frame clones only, minus some. The sample has about 94,000 clones, around 96% seen once. In germline, CDR1 is MNHEY, CDR2 SVGAGI. Trimming took 2 bases from V and 1 from J; bases not matched to a gene: 3. The CDR3 loop spans 15 amino acids. The sample was T cells isolated from PBMCs. The rearrangement joins TRBV6-5 to TRBJ2-7; 9 nucleotides agree with TRBD2. This clonotype originated in a human donor in good health. The chain's CDR3 is CASSYGLAGSYEQYF. The DNA of the CDR3 is TGTGCCAGCAGTTACGGCCTAGCGGGGTCCTACGAGCAGTACTTC.